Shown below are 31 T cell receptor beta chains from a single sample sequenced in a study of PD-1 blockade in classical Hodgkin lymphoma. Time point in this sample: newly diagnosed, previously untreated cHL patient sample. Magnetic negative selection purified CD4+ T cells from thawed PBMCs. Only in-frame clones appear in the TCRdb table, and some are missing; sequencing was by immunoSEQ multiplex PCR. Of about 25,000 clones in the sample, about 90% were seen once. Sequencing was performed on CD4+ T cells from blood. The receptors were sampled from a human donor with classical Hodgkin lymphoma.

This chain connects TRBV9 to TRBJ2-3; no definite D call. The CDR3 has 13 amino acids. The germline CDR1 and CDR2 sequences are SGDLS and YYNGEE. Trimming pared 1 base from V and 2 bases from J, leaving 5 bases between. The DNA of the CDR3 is TGTGCCAGCAGCGTACTAACCACAGATACGCAGTATTTT. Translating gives CASSVLTTDTQYF.

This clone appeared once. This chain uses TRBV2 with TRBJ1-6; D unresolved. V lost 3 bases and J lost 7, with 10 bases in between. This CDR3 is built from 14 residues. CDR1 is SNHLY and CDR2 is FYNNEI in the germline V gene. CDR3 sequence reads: CASSDGNRNSPLHF. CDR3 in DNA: TGTGCCAGCAGTGACGGGAATAGGAATTCACCCCTCCACTTT.

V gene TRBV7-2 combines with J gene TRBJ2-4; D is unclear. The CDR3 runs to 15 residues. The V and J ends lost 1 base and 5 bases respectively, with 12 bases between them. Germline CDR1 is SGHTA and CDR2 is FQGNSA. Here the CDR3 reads CASSLVSNPQNIQYF. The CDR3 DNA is TGTGCCAGCAGCTTAGTTTCCAACCCCCAAAACATTCAGTACTTC.

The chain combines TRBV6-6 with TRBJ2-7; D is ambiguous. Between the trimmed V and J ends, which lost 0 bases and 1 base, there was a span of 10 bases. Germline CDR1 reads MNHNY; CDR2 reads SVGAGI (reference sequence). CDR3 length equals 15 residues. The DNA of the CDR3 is TGTGCCAGCAGTTACTCCGCTCCGGTTTCCTACGAGCAGTACTTC. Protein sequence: CASSYSAPVSYEQYF.

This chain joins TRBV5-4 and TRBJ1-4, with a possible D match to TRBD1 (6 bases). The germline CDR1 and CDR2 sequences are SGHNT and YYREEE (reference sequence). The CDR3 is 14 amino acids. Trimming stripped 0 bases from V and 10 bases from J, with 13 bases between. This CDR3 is CASSLAGGPGKLFF. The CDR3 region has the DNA TGTGCCAGCAGCTTGGCGGGGGGCCCTGGAAAACTGTTTTTT.

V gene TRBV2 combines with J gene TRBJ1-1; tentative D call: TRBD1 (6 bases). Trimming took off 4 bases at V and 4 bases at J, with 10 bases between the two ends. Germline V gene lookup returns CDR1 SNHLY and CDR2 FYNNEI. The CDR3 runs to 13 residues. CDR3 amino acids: CASSVGGLTEAFF. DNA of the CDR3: TGTGCCAGCAGTGTGGGGGGGCTCACTGAAGCTTTCTTT.

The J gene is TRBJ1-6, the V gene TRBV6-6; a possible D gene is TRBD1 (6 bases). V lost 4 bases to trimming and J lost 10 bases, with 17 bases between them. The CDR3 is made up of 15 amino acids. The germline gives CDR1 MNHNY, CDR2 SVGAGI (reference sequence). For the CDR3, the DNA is TGTGCCAGCAGTTCCCTACAGGGTTCAGGATCACCCCTCCACTTT. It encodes CASSSLQGSGSPLHF.

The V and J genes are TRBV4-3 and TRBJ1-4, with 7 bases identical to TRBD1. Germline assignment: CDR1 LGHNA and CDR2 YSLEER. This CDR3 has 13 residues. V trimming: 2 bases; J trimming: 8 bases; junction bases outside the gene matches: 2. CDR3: CASSQRQGEKLFF. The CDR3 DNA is TGCGCCAGCAGCCAAAGACAGGGAGAAAAACTGTTTTTT.

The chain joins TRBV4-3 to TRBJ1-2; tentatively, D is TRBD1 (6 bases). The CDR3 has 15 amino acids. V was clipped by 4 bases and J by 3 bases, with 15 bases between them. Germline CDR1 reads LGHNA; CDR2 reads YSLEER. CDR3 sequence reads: CASSRHREDYYGYTF. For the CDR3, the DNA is TGCGCCAGCAGCCGACACAGGGAGGACTACTATGGCTACACCTTC.

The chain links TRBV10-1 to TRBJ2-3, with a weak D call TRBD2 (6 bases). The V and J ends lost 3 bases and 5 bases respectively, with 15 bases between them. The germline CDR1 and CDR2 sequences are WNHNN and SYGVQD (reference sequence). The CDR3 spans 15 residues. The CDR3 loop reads CASSERTSIGDTQYF. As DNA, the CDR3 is TGCGCCAGCAGTGAAAGAACTAGCATCGGAGATACGCAGTATTTT.

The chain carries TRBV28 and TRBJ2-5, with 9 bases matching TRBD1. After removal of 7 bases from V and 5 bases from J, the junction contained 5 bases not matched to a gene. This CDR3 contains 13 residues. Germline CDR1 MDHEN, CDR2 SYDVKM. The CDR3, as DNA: TGTGCCAGCAAGGGGACAGGGAGTGAGACCCAGTACTTC. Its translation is CASKGTGSETQYF.

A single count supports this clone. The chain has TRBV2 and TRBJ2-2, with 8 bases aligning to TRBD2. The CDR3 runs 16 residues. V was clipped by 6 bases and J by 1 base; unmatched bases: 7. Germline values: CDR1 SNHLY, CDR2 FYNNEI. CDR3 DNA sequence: TGTGCCAGCAGGCCGGGACTAGGGGAGAACACCGGGGAGCTGTTTTTT. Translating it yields CASRPGLGENTGELFF. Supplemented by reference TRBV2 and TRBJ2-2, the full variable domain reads EPEVTQTPSHQVTQMGQEVILRCVPISNHLYFYWYRQILGQKVEFLVSFYNNEISEKSEIFDDQFSVERPDGSNFTLKIRSTKLEDSAMYFCASRPGLGENTGELFFGEGSRLTVL.

The DNA for the CDR3 is TGTGCCAGCAGTCGACTCTTAACAGATACGCAGTATTTT. Its protein is CASSRLLTDTQYF. The V gene is TRBV6-5, the J gene TRBJ2-3; D uncertain. With 5 bases removed from V and 3 bases from J, the gap between germline ends came to 9 bases. The CDR3 sequence is 13 residues long. Germline V CDR1 and CDR2: MNHEY, SVGAGI.

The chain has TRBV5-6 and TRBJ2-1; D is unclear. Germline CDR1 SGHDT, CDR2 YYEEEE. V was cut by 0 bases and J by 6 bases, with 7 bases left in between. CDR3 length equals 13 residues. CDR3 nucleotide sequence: TGTGCCAGCAGCTTGGATTTTCGCAATGAGCAGTTCTTC. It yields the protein CASSLDFRNEQFF.

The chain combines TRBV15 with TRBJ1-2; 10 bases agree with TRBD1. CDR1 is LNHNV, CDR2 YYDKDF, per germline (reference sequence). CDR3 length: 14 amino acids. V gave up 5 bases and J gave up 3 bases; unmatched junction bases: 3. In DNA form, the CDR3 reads TGTGCCACCAGCGAAGGACAGGGGGACTATGGCTACACCTTC. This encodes CATSEGQGDYGYTF.

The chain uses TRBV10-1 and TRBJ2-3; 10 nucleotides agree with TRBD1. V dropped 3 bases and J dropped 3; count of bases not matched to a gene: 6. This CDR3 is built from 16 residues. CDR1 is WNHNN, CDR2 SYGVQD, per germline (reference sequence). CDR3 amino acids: CASSDPGQGGTDTQYF. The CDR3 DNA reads TGCGCCAGCAGTGACCCTGGACAGGGGGGGACAGATACGCAGTATTTT.

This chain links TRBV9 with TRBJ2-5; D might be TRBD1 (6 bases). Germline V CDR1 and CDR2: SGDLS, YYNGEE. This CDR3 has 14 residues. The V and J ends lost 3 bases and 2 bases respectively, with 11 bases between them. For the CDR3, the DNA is TGTGCCAGCAGCGCTCAGGGGTGGCAAGAGACCCAGTACTTC. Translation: CASSAQGWQETQYF.

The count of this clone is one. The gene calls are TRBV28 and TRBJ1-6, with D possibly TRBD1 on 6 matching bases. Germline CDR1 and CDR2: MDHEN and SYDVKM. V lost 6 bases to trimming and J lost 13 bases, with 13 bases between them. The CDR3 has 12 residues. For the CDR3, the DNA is TGTGCCAGCAGCCTCACAGGGTTCCCCCTCCACTTT. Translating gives CASSLTGFPLHF.

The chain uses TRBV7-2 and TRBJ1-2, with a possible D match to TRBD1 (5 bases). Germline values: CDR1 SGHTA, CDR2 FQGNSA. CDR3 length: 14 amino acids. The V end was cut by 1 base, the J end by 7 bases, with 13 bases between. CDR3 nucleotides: TGTGCCAGCAGCTTAGTGGGGGGAGAGGGTGGCTACACCTTC. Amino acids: CASSLVGGEGGYTF.

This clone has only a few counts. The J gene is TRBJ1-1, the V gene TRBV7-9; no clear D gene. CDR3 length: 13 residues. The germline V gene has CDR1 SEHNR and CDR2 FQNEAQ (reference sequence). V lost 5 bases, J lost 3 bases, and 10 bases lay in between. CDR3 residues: CASSLTRDTEAFF. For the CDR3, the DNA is TGTGCCAGCAGCCTTACGAGGGACACTGAAGCTTTCTTT.

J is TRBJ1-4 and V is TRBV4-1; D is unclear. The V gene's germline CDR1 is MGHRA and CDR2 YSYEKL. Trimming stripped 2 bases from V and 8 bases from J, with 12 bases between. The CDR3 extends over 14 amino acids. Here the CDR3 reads CASSQLSQKEKLFF. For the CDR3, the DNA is TGCGCCAGCAGCCAACTTTCCCAGAAAGAAAAACTGTTTTTT.

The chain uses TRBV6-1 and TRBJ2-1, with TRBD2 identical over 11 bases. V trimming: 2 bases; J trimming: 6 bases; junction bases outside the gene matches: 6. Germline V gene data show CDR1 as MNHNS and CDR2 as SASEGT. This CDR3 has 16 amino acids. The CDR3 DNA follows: TGTGCCAGCAGTGAACGGTCGCTAGCGGGGGGCAATGAGCAGTTCTTC. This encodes CASSERSLAGGNEQFF.

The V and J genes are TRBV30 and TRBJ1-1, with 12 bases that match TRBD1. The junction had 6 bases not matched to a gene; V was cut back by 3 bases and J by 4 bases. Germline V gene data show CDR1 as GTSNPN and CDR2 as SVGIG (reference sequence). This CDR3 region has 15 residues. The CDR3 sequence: CAWRGQGAVGTEAFF. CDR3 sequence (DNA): TGTGCCTGGAGGGGACAGGGGGCAGTCGGCACTGAAGCTTTCTTT.

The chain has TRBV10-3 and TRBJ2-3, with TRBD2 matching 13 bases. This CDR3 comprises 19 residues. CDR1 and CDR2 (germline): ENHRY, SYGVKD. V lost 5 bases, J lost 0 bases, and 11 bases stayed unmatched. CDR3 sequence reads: CAISRLAGGLSTSTDTQYF. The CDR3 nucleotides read TGTGCCATCAGTCGACTAGCGGGGGGCCTAAGTACTAGCACAGATACGCAGTATTTT.

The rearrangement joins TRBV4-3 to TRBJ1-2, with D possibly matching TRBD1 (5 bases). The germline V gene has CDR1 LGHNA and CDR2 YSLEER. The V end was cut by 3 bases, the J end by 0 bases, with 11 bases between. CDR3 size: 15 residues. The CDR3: CASSQDTNPNYGYTF. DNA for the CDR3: TGCGCCAGCAGCCAGGACACAAACCCTAACTATGGCTACACCTTC.

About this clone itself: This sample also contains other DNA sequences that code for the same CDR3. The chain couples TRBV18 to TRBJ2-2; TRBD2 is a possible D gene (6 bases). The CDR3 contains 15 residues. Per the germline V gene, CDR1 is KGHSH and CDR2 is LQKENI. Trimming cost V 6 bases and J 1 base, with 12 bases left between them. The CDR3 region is CASSISGENTGELFF. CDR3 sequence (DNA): TGTGCCAGCTCTATCTCGGGGGAGAACACCGGGGAGCTGTTTTTT.

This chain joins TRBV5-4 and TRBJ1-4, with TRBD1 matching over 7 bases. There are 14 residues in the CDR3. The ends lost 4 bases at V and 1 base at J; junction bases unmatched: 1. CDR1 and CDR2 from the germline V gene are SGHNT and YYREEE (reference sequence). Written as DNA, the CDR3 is TGTGCCAGCAGCCGGGACAGAACTAATGAAAAACTGTTTTTT. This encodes CASSRDRTNEKLFF. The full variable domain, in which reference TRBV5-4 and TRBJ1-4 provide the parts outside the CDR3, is ETGVTQSPTHLIKTRGQQVTLRCSSQSGHNTVSWYQQALGQGPQFIFQYYREEENGRGNFPPRFSGLQFPNYSSELNVNALELDDSALYLCASSRDRTNEKLFFGSGTQLSVL.

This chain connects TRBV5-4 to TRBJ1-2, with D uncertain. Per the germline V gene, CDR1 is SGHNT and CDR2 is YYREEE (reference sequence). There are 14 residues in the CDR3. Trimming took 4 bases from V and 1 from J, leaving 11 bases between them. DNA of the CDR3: TGTGCCAGCAGCCTGGACGGTCTTAACTATGGCTACACCTTC. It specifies CASSLDGLNYGYTF. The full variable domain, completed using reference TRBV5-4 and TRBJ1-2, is ETGVTQSPTHLIKTRGQQVTLRCSSQSGHNTVSWYQQALGQGPQFIFQYYREEENGRGNFPPRFSGLQFPNYSSELNVNALELDDSALYLCASSLDGLNYGYTFGSGTRLTVV.

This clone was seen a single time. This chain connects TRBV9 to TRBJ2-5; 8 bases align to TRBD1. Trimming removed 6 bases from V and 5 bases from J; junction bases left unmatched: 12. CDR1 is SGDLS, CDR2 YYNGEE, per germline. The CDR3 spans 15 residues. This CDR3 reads CASTPRQGIRETQYF. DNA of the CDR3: TGTGCCAGCACGCCGAGACAGGGGATTAGGGAGACCCAGTACTTC.

The CDR3 protein is CASREQNKETQYF. The CDR3 DNA reads TGTGCCAGCAGAGAACAGAACAAAGAGACCCAGTACTTC. This rearrangement joins TRBV11-2 to TRBJ2-5; D remains unclear. Germline V gene data show CDR1 as SGHAT and CDR2 as FQNNGV. The CDR3 loop spans 13 amino acids. V was cut by 6 bases and J by 3 bases, with 11 bases left in between.

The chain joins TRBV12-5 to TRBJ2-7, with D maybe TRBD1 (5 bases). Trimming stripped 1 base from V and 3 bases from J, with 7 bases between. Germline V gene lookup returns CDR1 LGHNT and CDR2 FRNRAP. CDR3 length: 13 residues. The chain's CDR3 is CASGLEGYYEQYF. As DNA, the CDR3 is TGTGCTAGTGGTTTGGAGGGGTACTACGAGCAGTACTTC.